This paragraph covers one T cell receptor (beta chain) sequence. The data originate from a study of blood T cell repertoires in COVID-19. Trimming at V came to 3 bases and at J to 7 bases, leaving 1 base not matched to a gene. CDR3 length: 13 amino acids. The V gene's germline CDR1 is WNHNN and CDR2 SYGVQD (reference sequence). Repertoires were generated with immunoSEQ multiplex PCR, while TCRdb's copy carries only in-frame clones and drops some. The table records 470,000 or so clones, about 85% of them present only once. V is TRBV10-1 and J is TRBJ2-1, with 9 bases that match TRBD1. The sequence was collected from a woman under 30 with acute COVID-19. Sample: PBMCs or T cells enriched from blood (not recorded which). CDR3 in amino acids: CASSDGQGNEQFF. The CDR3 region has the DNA TGCGCCAGCAGTGACGGACAGGGGAATGAGCAGTTCTTC.